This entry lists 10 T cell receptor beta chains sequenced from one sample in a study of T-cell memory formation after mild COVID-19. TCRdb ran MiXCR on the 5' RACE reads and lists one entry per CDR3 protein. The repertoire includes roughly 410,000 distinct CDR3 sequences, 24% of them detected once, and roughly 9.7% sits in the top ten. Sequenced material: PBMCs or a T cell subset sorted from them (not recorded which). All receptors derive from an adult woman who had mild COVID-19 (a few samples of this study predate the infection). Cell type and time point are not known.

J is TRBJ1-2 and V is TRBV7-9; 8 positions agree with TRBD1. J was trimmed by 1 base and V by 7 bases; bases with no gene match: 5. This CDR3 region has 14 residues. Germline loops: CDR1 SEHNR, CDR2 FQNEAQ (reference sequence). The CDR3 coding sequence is TGTGCCAGCATCAAGACAGGGGATAACTATGGCTACACCTTC. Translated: CASIKTGDNYGYTF.

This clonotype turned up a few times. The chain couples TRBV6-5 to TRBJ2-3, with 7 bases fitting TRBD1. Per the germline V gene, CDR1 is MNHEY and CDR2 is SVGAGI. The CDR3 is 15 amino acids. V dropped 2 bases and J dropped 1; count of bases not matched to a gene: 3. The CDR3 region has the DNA TGTGCCAGCAGTTACACTACAGGGGGCACAGATACGCAGTATTTT. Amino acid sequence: CASSYTTGGTDTQYF.

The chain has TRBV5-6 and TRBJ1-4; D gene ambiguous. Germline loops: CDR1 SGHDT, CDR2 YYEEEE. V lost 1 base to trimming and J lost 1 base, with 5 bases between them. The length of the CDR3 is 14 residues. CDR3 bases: TGTGCCAGCAGCTTGAGCCGAACTAATGAAAAACTGTTTTTT. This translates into CASSLSRTNEKLFF.

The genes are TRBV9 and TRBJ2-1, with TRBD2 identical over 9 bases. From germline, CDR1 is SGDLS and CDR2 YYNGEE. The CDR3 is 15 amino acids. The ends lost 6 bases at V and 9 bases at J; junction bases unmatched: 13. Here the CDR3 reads CASTPRERGDGEQFF. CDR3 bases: TGTGCCAGCACCCCTCGGGAGCGGGGGGACGGTGAGCAGTTCTTC.

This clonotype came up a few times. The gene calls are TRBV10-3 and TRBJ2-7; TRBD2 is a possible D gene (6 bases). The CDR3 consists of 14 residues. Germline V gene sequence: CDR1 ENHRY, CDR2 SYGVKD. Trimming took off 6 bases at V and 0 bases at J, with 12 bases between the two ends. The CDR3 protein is CAIRGTSHSYEQYF. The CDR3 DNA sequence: TGTGCCATCAGGGGTACTAGCCACTCCTACGAGCAGTACTTC.

CDR3 in amino acids: CASSQVAADTQYF. CDR3 DNA: TGCGCCAGCAGCCAAGTGGCCGCAGATACGCAGTATTTT. The chain employs TRBV4-3 and TRBJ2-3; D not certain. With 1 base removed from V and 4 bases from J, the gap between germline ends came to 6 bases. CDR1 is LGHNA, CDR2 YSLEER, per germline. This CDR3 spans 13 amino acids.

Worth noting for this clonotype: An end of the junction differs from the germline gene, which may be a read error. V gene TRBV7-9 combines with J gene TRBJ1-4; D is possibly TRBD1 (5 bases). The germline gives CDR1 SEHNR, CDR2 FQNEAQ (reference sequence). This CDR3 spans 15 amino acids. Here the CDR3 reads CASSSYRSTNEKLIF. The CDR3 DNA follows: TGTGCCAGCAGCTCCTACAGGTCTACTAATGAAAAACTGATTTTT.

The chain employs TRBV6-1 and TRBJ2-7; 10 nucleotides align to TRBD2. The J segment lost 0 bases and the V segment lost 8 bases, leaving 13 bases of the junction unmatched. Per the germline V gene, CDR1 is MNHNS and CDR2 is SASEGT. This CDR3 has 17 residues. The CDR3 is CASLGLAEVTRSYEQYF. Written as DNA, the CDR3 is TGTGCCAGCTTAGGACTAGCGGAGGTAACCCGCTCCTACGAGCAGTACTTC.

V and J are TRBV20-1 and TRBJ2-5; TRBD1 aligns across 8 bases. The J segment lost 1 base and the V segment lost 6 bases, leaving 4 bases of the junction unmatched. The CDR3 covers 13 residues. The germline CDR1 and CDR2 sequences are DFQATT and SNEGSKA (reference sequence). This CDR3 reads CSAEQGVQETQYF. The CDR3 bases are TGCAGTGCCGAACAGGGGGTCCAAGAGACCCAGTACTTC.

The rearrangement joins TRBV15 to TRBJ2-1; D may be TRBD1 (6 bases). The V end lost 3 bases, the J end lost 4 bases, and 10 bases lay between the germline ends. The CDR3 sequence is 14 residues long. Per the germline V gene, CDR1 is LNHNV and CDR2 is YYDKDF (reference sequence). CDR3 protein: CATSRTGPYNEQFF. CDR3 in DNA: TGTGCCACCAGCAGGACAGGCCCTTACAATGAGCAGTTCTTC.